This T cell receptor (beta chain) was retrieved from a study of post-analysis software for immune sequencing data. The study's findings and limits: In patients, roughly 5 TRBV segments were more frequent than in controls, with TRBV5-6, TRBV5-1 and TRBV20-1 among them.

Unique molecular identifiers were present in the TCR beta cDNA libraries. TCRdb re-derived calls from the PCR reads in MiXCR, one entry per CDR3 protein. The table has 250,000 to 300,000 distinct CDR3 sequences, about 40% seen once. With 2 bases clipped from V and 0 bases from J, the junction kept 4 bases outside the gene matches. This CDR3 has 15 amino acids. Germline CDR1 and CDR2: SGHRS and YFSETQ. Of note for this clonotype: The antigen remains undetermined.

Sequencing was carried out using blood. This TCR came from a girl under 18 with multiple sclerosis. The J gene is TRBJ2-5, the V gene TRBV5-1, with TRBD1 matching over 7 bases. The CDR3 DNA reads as TGCGCCAGCAGCTTAATCACAGGGGACCAAGAGACCCAGTACTTC. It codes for CASSLITGDQETQYF.